The 29 T cell receptor beta chains below all came from one sample that was sequenced in a study of early T cells in non-severe SARS-CoV-2 infection. TCRdb processed the 5' RACE reads anew with MiXCR; each CDR3 protein has one entry. The data contain 45,000 to 70,000 distinct CDR3 sequences, about 6.2% of them singletons. What was sequenced was whole blood. The receptors originated from an adult who was a healthcare worker with PCR-confirmed SARS-CoV-2 infection or an uninfected control (not recorded which).

This clonotype has a handful of counts. This rearrangement joins TRBV19 to TRBJ1-5; D is perhaps TRBD1 (5 bases). From germline, CDR1 is LNHDA and CDR2 SQIVND (reference sequence). Trimming removed 5 bases at V and 6 bases at J, with 8 bases between. The CDR3 has 12 residues. DNA of the CDR3: TGTGCCAGTAGTTACGGGGCTCAGCCCCAGCATTTT. Translated, it gives CASSYGAQPQHF.

This clonotype was observed at least ten times. The genes are TRBV12-3 or TRBV12-4 and TRBJ1-2; D may be TRBD1 (6 bases). Trimming removed 3 bases from V and 8 bases from J, with 16 bases in between. The CDR3 extends over 14 amino acids. This CDR3 reads CASSLGGRSTGYTF. CDR3 DNA sequence: TGTGCCAGCAGTTTGGGGGGCCGGTCGACAGGCTACACCTTC.

This clonotype was counted many times. This chain links TRBV10-1 with TRBJ2-5; 9 bases agree with TRBD2. Germline values: CDR1 WNHNN, CDR2 SYGVQD (reference sequence). This CDR3 contains 14 residues. Unmatched junction bases numbered 5, after V lost 3 bases and J lost 6 bases. For the CDR3, the DNA is TGCGCCAGCAGTGAAAGCGGGGGGCGACAGACCCAGTACTTC. This translates into CASSESGGRQTQYF.

In this sample, this clonotype turned up many times. This rearrangement joins TRBV11-2 to TRBJ2-1; D may be TRBD1 (6 bases). Deletions cut 1 base from V and 4 bases from J, with 14 bases between. The germline CDR1 and CDR2 sequences are SGHAT and FQNNGV. The CDR3 spans 16 residues. DNA for the CDR3: TGTGCCAGCAGCTTAGGGGACGGGACAAATTACAATGAGCAGTTCTTC. It translates to CASSLGDGTNYNEQFF.

The rearrangement joins TRBV12-3 or TRBV12-4 to TRBJ1-1; unclear D gene. The CDR3 extends over 12 amino acids. V was cut by 0 bases and J by 6 bases, with 5 bases left in between. The CDR3 nucleotides are TGTGCCAGCAGTTTAGCTGGCGCTGAAGCTTTCTTT. This sequence encodes CASSLAGAEAFF.

This clonotype occurred many times. The chain carries TRBV30 and TRBJ2-3, with 8 positions matching TRBD1. The CDR3 runs 15 residues. Losses at the gene ends were 3 bases for V and 0 bases for J; bases not matched to a gene: 5. Germline CDR1 and CDR2: GTSNPN and SVGIG (reference sequence). The CDR3 loop reads CAWSGTGVSTDTQYF. The CDR3, as DNA: TGTGCCTGGAGCGGGACAGGCGTTAGCACAGATACGCAGTATTTT.

This clonotype was observed a few times. V and J are TRBV5-1 and TRBJ1-6; no firm D call. This CDR3 is built from 15 residues. V was cut by 4 bases and J by 10 bases, with 18 bases left in between. The V gene's germline CDR1 is SGHRS and CDR2 YFSETQ. CDR3 sequence: CASSHRSPQDSPLHF. The CDR3 nucleotides read TGCGCCAGCAGCCATCGGAGCCCGCAAGACTCACCCCTCCACTTT.

The sample holds many counts of this clonotype. This chain uses TRBV7-2 with TRBJ2-1; D not certain. Germline V CDR1 and CDR2: SGHTA, FQGNSA. CDR3 length: 13 residues. The V end lost 0 bases, the J end lost 7 bases, and 7 bases lay between the germline ends. CDR3 sequence (DNA): TGTGCCAGCAGCTTAGCGGGAAGGAATGAGCAGTTCTTC. Encoded protein: CASSLAGRNEQFF.

J is TRBJ2-1 and V is TRBV7-6, with D perhaps TRBD2 (5 bases). The CDR3 is 15 amino acids. V lost 1 base and J lost 9, with 16 bases in between. Germline V CDR1 and CDR2: SGHVS, FNYEAQ. CDR3 DNA sequence: TGTGCCAGCAGCTTAGGAGAGGTCGGAGGCAGTGAGCAGTTCTTC. Amino acid sequence: CASSLGEVGGSEQFF.

This rearrangement joins TRBV12-3 or TRBV12-4 to TRBJ2-3; 9 positions match TRBD2. The CDR3 has 17 amino acids. Germline trimming cut 9 bases from V and 0 bases from J; bases unmatched to any gene: 13. The CDR3 region is CASAVGAGGSSTDTQYF. The DNA of the CDR3 is TGTGCCAGTGCGGTGGGAGCGGGGGGCTCTAGCACAGATACGCAGTATTTT.

In this sample, this clonotype turned up many times. This chain joins TRBV19 and TRBJ2-7; 7 nucleotides match TRBD1. This CDR3 is 14 amino acids long. CDR1 and CDR2 from the germline V gene are LNHDA and SQIVND (reference sequence). J was trimmed by 1 base and V by 5 bases; bases with no gene match: 5. CDR3: CASSPQQGSYEQYF. The CDR3 DNA follows: TGTGCCAGTAGTCCCCAACAGGGGTCCTACGAGCAGTACTTC.

This clonotype was recorded many times. The V gene is TRBV7-6, the J gene TRBJ2-2; maybe TRBD2 (6 bases). V dropped 5 bases and J dropped 3 bases, with 10 bases sitting between them. Germline V gene sequence: CDR1 SGHVS, CDR2 FNYEAQ. CDR3 size: 14 residues. The CDR3 DNA follows: TGTGCCAGCAGCAGCCGGGGGTACACCGGGGAGCTGTTTTTT. This gives the protein CASSSRGYTGELFF.

There are a few counts of this clonotype. The chain carries TRBV6-6 and TRBJ1-1; D unresolved. The CDR3 contains 13 residues. Germline V gene data show CDR1 as MNHNY and CDR2 as SVGAGI (reference sequence). V lost 7 bases and J 2 bases, leaving 11 bases between the germline ends. Here the CDR3 reads CASKEPPNTEAFF. Written as DNA, the CDR3 is TGTGCCAGCAAAGAACCCCCTAACACTGAAGCTTTCTTT.

This clonotype was detected ten times or more. V usage is TRBV6-6 and J usage is TRBJ1-2; TRBD1 matches at 9 bases. CDR3 size: 13 residues. Unmatched junction bases numbered 4, after V lost 7 bases and J lost 4 bases. The V gene's germline CDR1 is MNHNY and CDR2 SVGAGI (reference sequence). CDR3 sequence: CASTGTGTYGYTF. DNA of the CDR3: TGTGCCAGCACCGGGACAGGGACCTATGGCTACACCTTC.

This clonotype has at least ten counts. This chain connects TRBV11-2 to TRBJ2-5; D perhaps matches TRBD1 (5 bases). This CDR3 is 12 amino acids long. The V and J ends lost 2 bases and 4 bases respectively, with 5 bases between them. Germline lookup yields CDR1 SGHAT and CDR2 FQNNGV. In DNA, the CDR3 is TGTGCCAGCAGCTTAACAGGAGAGACCCAGTACTTC. Protein product: CASSLTGETQYF.

The chain employs TRBV7-2 and TRBJ1-1; D remains ambiguous. This CDR3 region has 14 residues. CDR1 and CDR2 (germline): SGHTA, FQGNSA. Trimming shortened V by 7 bases and J by 0 bases, and 12 bases separated the two germline ends. As DNA, the CDR3 is TGTGCCAGCACCAATCGGCCCGTGAACACTGAAGCTTTCTTT. Translation: CASTNRPVNTEAFF.

This clonotype has only a few counts. The rearrangement uses TRBV5-1 and TRBJ1-1; D remains unclear. With 0 bases removed from V and 1 base from J, the gap between germline ends came to 4 bases. This CDR3 has 13 amino acids. Germline loops: CDR1 SGHRS, CDR2 YFSETQ. The CDR3 coding sequence is TGCGCCAGCAGCTTGGAAGGGAACACTGAAGCTTTCTTT. It encodes CASSLEGNTEAFF.

This clonotype was counted ten times or more. V is TRBV20-1 and J is TRBJ2-7; 8 nucleotides align to TRBD2. CDR3 length: 15 residues. Germline-derived CDR1 and CDR2 are DFQATT and SNEGSKA (reference sequence). V gave up 6 bases and J gave up 0 bases; unmatched junction bases: 10. The CDR3 loop is CSARETSGFSYEQYF. Written as DNA, the CDR3 is TGCAGTGCGCGAGAAACTAGCGGATTCTCCTACGAGCAGTACTTC.

This clonotype has at least ten counts. This rearrangement joins TRBV28 to TRBJ2-7; D unclear. The CDR3 has 12 amino acids. CDR1 is MDHEN, CDR2 SYDVKM, per germline. V lost 2 bases and J lost 9, with 11 bases in between. The CDR3 protein is CASSLESSAQYF. CDR3 coding DNA: TGTGCCAGCAGTTTAGAGTCGTCTGCGCAGTACTTC.

This clonotype was counted between two and nine times. V usage is TRBV25-1 and J usage is TRBJ2-3; the D gene is possibly TRBD1 (6 bases). V shed 2 bases and J shed 6 bases, with 21 bases lying between them. The CDR3 contains 17 residues. The V gene's germline CDR1 is MGHDK and CDR2 SYGVNS. CDR3: CASSEPQGTYPSDTQYF. The CDR3, as DNA: TGTGCCAGCAGTGAACCCCAGGGGACGTATCCATCTGATACGCAGTATTTT. Filled out from reference TRBV25-1 and TRBJ2-3, the complete variable domain reads EADIYQTPRYLVIGTGKKITLECSQTMGHDKMYWYQQDPGMELHLIHYSYGVNSTEKGDLSSESTVSRIRTEHFPLTLESARPSHTSQYLCASSEPQGTYPSDTQYFGPGTRLTVL.

This CDR3 is CASSQAQGRPYEQYF. The CDR3 coding sequence is TGCGCCAGCAGCCAAGCGCAGGGTAGACCCTACGAGCAGTACTTC. The V gene is TRBV4-1, the J gene TRBJ2-7; a possible D gene is TRBD1 (5 bases). Deletions cut 1 base from V and 2 bases from J, with 12 bases between. CDR3 length: 15 amino acids. Germline-derived CDR1 and CDR2 are MGHRA and YSYEKL.

This clonotype appeared many times. This chain joins TRBV18 and TRBJ2-3; 11 bases fit TRBD2. J was trimmed by 2 bases and V by 1 base; bases with no gene match: 2. Germline V CDR1 and CDR2: KGHSH, LQKENI. CDR3 size: 16 residues. The CDR3 nucleotides are TGTGCCAGCTCACCACGACTAGCGGGGAACACAGATACGCAGTATTTT. Its translation: CASSPRLAGNTDTQYF.

The V and J genes are TRBV5-1 and TRBJ2-5; D gene uncertain. The germline V and J ends were trimmed by 0 bases and 4 bases, with 10 bases remaining between them. CDR3 length equals 14 residues. From germline, CDR1 is SGHRS and CDR2 YFSETQ. CDR3 sequence: CASSLGLERETQYF. Written as DNA, the CDR3 is TGCGCCAGCAGCTTGGGGCTGGAGAGAGAGACCCAGTACTTC.

This clonotype was picked up many times. The chain joins TRBV29-1 to TRBJ2-5; weak D call: TRBD2 (6 bases). This CDR3 has 14 amino acids. With 3 bases removed from V and 2 bases from J, the gap between germline ends came to 13 bases. Germline CDR1 SQVTM, CDR2 ANQGSEA. As DNA, the CDR3 is TGCAGCGTTGACGAGGGGCGGGATCAAGAGACCCAGTACTTC. It translates to CSVDEGRDQETQYF.

The CDR3, as DNA: TGTGCCAGCAGCTCCGGGACCTCCAAGATGACCCAGTACTTC. It codes for CASSSGTSKMTQYF. The chain has TRBV7-2 and TRBJ2-5; perhaps D is TRBD1 or TRBD2 (5 bases each). V shed 4 bases and J shed 7 bases, with 16 bases lying between them. CDR3 length equals 14 residues. Per the germline V gene, CDR1 is SGHTA and CDR2 is FQGNSA.

The sample holds a few counts of this clonotype. V and J are TRBV11-2 and TRBJ2-1, with 7 nucleotides matching TRBD2. Germline V CDR1 and CDR2: SGHAT, FQNNGV. Trimming at V came to 7 bases and at J to 12 bases, leaving 15 bases not matched to a gene. The CDR3 contains 14 residues. CDR3 region: CASMSGDLLPGQFF. Here the CDR3 DNA reads TGTGCCAGCATGAGCGGGGACCTTTTACCCGGGCAGTTCTTC.

Ten or more counts support this clonotype. The V gene is TRBV28, the J gene TRBJ2-1, with D maybe TRBD1 (5 bases). Germline CDR1 reads MDHEN; CDR2 reads SYDVKM. The CDR3 has 14 residues. The germline V and J ends were trimmed by 3 bases and 3 bases, with 9 bases remaining between them. DNA for the CDR3: TGTGCCAGCAGTTTTTATGACAGCTACAATGAGCAGTTCTTC. Translated, it gives CASSFYDSYNEQFF.

This clonotype came up a few times. The chain has TRBV11-2 and TRBJ2-7, with D unclear. Germline-derived CDR1 and CDR2 are SGHAT and FQNNGV. V dropped 2 bases and J dropped 2 bases, with 10 bases sitting between them. The CDR3 has 14 residues. In DNA form, the CDR3 reads TGTGCCAGCAGCTTATCGACGGGTACCTACGAGCAGTACTTC. This sequence encodes CASSLSTGTYEQYF.

This clonotype was seen repeatedly, ten times or more. The V and J genes are TRBV5-4 and TRBJ2-3, with D perhaps matching TRBD2 (6 bases). The CDR3 sequence is 18 residues long. Trimming removed 0 bases at V and 3 bases at J, with 20 bases between. The germline V gene encodes CDR1 SGHNT and CDR2 YYREEE (reference sequence). The CDR3 DNA reads as TGTGCCAGCAGCTTGGCTAGCGTGGTGGGCAGGGAGACAGATACGCAGTATTTT. This gives the protein CASSLASVVGRETDTQYF.